This TCR beta chain was profiled in a study of blood T cell repertoires in COVID-19. Study-wide background: COVID-19 samples collected from the United States, Italy and Spain covered acute and convalescent phases. Nucleic acid was either cDNA or gDNA, and it came from T cells, B-cell-depleted T cells, or PBMCs.

Germline assignment: CDR1 SGHTA and CDR2 FQGNSA. This CDR3 has 14 amino acids. Trimming left V 0 bases short and J 14 bases short, with 14 bases between. Per the original data handling: Quantification of nucleated cells was approximated via reference gene primer amplification. Produced via immunoSEQ multiplex PCR; TCRdb's table is partial and in-frame only. Clone size and V and J calls were adopted from that table, with D and trimming inferred from the DNA. Among 150,000 to 250,000 clones, 70% to 80% were seen once, and the ten largest hold 6%. It was during active infection that Seattle patients were enrolled and then longitudinally followed.

The chain has TRBV7-2 and TRBJ1-6; a possible D gene is TRBD1 (5 bases). The sequence was obtained from a woman in her 40s with COVID-19, enrolled during active disease. The source material was peripheral blood. CDR3 amino acids: CASSLAWGDTALHF. CDR3 coding DNA: TGTGCCAGCAGCTTAGCCTGGGGCGATACAGCCCTCCACTTT. Full variable domain (missing parts from reference TRBV7-2 and TRBJ1-6): GAGVSQSPSNKVTEKGKDVELRCDPISGHTALYWYRQSLGQGLEFLIYFQGNSAPDKSGLPSDRFSAERTGGSVSTLTIQRTQQEDSAVYLCASSLAWGDTALHFGNGTRLTVT.